The clone carrying this T cell receptor beta chain was seen a few times. In blood CD8+ and CD4+ T cells, TCR beta underwent sequencing. The multiple sclerosis controls were treatment-naive patients, and their relapsing-remitting disease was stable or active. RNA was extracted with the RNeasy kit, and a quantity of roughly 0.45 to 1 ug was reverse transcribed using random hexamers. Across 54 Vbeta and 13 Jbeta, immunoSEQ multiplex PCR amplified TCR beta CDR3. TCRdb used MiXCR to reprocess the immunoSEQ multiplex PCR reads, holding one entry per CDR3 protein. This repertoire shows approximately 280,000 distinct CDR3 sequences, around 84% found once; its top ten account for about 0.11%. This specimen comes from a study of CD8 T cells in Susac syndrome. The CDR3 consists of 13 residues. Germline values: CDR1 MNHEY, CDR2 SMNVEV (reference sequence). Trimming stripped 8 bases from V and 4 bases from J, with 15 bases between.

This clonotype was sampled from a human donor with multiple sclerosis. Input material: CD8+ T cells from PBMCs. The chain carries TRBV27 and TRBJ2-7; D perhaps matches TRBD1 (6 bases). The CDR3 bases are TGTGCCAGCTCCCTTTCGGACAGTTACGAGCAGTACTTC. It encodes CASSLSDSYEQYF.